These 32 T cell receptor beta chains share one sample of origin, sequenced in a study of blood T cell repertoires in COVID-19. Clones were read by immunoSEQ multiplex PCR, and TCRdb kept only the in-frame ones, dropping some. The repertoire includes more than 300,000 clones, roughly 90% of them detected once, and under 20% sits in the top ten. Source material: PBMCs or T cells enriched from blood (not recorded which). The receptor set was obtained from a woman aged 25 to 39 who had recovered from COVID-19.

This sequence joins TRBV29-1 and TRBJ1-4, with 8 bases that match TRBD1. The ends lost 6 bases at V and 4 bases at J; junction bases unmatched: 7. Germline V CDR1 and CDR2: SQVTM, ANQGSEA. The CDR3 spans 14 residues. Here the CDR3 reads CSVADRADNEKLFF. CDR3 DNA: TGCAGCGTCGCGGACAGGGCCGATAATGAAAAACTGTTTTTT.

The J gene is TRBJ1-2, the V gene TRBV14; tentative D call: TRBD1 (6 bases). This CDR3 is built from 12 residues. CDR1 is SGHDN and CDR2 is FVKESK in the germline V gene. Trimming stripped 4 bases from V and 9 bases from J, with 12 bases between. In DNA, the CDR3 is TGTGCCAGCAGCCCAGGGACACCCCGCTACACCTTC. Translation gives CASSPGTPRYTF. The variable domain in full, with the rest retrieved from reference TRBV14 and TRBJ1-2, is EAGVTQFPSHSVIEKGQTVTLRCDPISGHDNLYWYRRVMGKEIKFLLHFVKESKQDESGMPNNRFLAERTGGTYSTLKVQPAELEDSGVYFCASSPGTPRYTFGSGTRLTVV.

The chain has TRBV5-1 and TRBJ2-6, with D hard to call. V lost 0 bases to trimming and J lost 2 bases, with 6 bases between them. The CDR3 length is 15 residues. In germline, CDR1 is SGHRS, CDR2 YFSETQ. CDR3 amino acids: CASSLAVAGANVLTF. The CDR3 nucleotides are TGCGCCAGCAGCTTGGCGGTCGCTGGGGCCAACGTCCTGACTTTC.

The chain uses TRBV10-1 and TRBJ1-6, with D perhaps TRBD1 (6 bases). Trimming took 7 bases from V and 0 from J, leaving 16 bases between them. This CDR3 contains 17 residues. Per the germline V gene, CDR1 is WNHNN and CDR2 is SYGVQD (reference sequence). This chain's CDR3 is CASTQIGRGSYNSPLHF. The CDR3 coding sequence is TGCGCCAGCACCCAGATCGGCAGGGGCTCCTATAATTCACCCCTCCACTTT.

The gene calls are TRBV3-1 (or the pseudogene TRBV3-2) and TRBJ1-3, with 10 bases identical to TRBD1. Unmatched junction bases numbered 5, after V lost 5 bases and J lost 4 bases. This CDR3 contains 15 residues. Germline values: CDR1 LGHDT, CDR2 YNNKEL (reference sequence). CDR3 nucleotides: TGTGCCAGCAGCGAGGGACAGGGGTGGGGAAACACCATATATTTT. This sequence encodes CASSEGQGWGNTIYF.

This clone was recorded only once. CDR3 nucleotide sequence: TGTGCCAGCATCAGTCGGGGGGGTGGTTTTGATACGCAGTATTTT. Encoded protein: CASISRGGGFDTQYF. The chain carries TRBV7-2 and TRBJ2-3; 8 nucleotides match TRBD2. CDR1 and CDR2 from the germline V gene are SGHTA and FQGNSA. The CDR3 length is 15 residues. V shed 7 bases, J shed 6 bases, and the junction held 12 bases outside the gene matches.

The rearrangement links TRBV28 to TRBJ1-5, with D perhaps matching TRBD1 (6 bases). Between the trimmed V and J ends, which lost 4 bases and 2 bases, there was a span of 12 bases. CDR3 size: 15 residues. The germline V gene encodes CDR1 MDHEN and CDR2 SYDVKM. CDR3 amino acids: CASSSSGAGNQPQHF. The DNA for the CDR3 is TGTGCCAGCAGTTCTTCAGGGGCGGGCAATCAGCCCCAGCATTTT.

The gene calls are TRBV28 and TRBJ1-3; D remains unclear. Germline CDR1 MDHEN, CDR2 SYDVKM. V was pared by 1 base and J by 2 bases, with 9 bases between. CDR3 length: 15 residues. CDR3 DNA: TGTGCCAGCAGTTTATCCGACATAGCTGGAAACACCATATATTTT. It translates to CASSLSDIAGNTIYF.

This clone has just one count. Written as DNA, the CDR3 is TGCGCCAGCAGCCAAGTACCAGGGACAGGACCTTACGAGCAGTACTTC. Translating it yields CASSQVPGTGPYEQYF. V is TRBV4-3 and J is TRBJ2-7, with TRBD1 identical over 8 bases. In germline, CDR1 is LGHNA, CDR2 YSLEER. This CDR3 spans 16 amino acids. Losses at the gene ends were 1 base for V and 4 bases for J; bases not matched to a gene: 9.

V gene TRBV28 combines with J gene TRBJ2-3; TRBD1 matches 7 bases. With 5 bases clipped from V and 2 bases from J, the junction kept 10 bases outside the gene matches. This CDR3 region has 16 residues. The V gene's germline CDR1 is MDHEN and CDR2 SYDVKM. CDR3 region: CASSPNKGGLTDTQYF. For the CDR3, the DNA is TGTGCCAGCAGTCCAAATAAAGGGGGCCTCACAGATACGCAGTATTTT.

The chain carries TRBV29-1 and TRBJ2-7; perhaps TRBD1 as D (6 bases). Germline values: CDR1 SQVTM, CDR2 ANQGSEA. The CDR3 is made up of 13 amino acids. Trimming removed 8 bases at V and 5 bases at J, with 19 bases between. The CDR3 nucleotides are TGCAGCCTCGGAATGATTCACAGGGACGAGCAGTACTTC. Its translation is CSLGMIHRDEQYF.

This chain links TRBV27 with TRBJ2-7; TRBD1 matches 9 bases. V trimming: 4 bases; J trimming: 4 bases; junction bases outside the gene matches: 8. This CDR3 spans 15 amino acids. Germline assignment: CDR1 MNHEY and CDR2 SMNVEV (reference sequence). This CDR3 is CASSSLQGAKYEQYF. The CDR3 region has the DNA TGTGCCAGCAGTTCCTTACAGGGGGCGAAATACGAGCAGTACTTC.

The V call is TRBV6-5, the J call TRBJ2-1, with D possibly TRBD1 on 5 matching bases. CDR3 length: 15 amino acids. Germline assignment: CDR1 MNHEY and CDR2 SVGAGI. The V end lost 0 bases, the J end lost 3 bases, and 9 bases lay between the germline ends. CDR3 residues: CASSYSGRSYNEQFF. CDR3 DNA: TGTGCCAGCAGTTACTCGGGGCGGAGCTACAATGAGCAGTTCTTC.

This clone was seen a few times. Other nucleotide sequences from this sample produce the same CDR3. The chain joins TRBV7-2 to TRBJ2-7; 9 bases are shared with TRBD2. The length of the CDR3 is 15 residues. Per the germline V gene, CDR1 is SGHTA and CDR2 is FQGNSA. V shed 5 bases, J shed 4 bases, and the junction held 9 bases outside the gene matches. The CDR3 bases are TGTGCCAGCAGCCCTTCGACTAGCGGCTTATACGAGCAGTACTTC. It encodes CASSPSTSGLYEQYF.

This chain uses TRBV30 with TRBJ1-6, with D maybe TRBD1 (6 bases). This CDR3 comprises 13 residues. Germline CDR1 GTSNPN, CDR2 SVGIG (reference sequence). Trimming took off 7 bases at V and 6 bases at J, with 13 bases between the two ends. CDR3 residues: CASQGGFNSPLHF. CDR3 nucleotides: TGTGCCTCACAGGGTGGATTTAATTCACCCCTCCACTTT. Complete variable domain (other parts from reference TRBV30 and TRBJ1-6): SQTIHQWPATLVQPVGSPLSLECTVEGTSNPNLYWYRQAAGRGLQLLFYSVGIGQISSEVPQNLSASRPQDRQFILSSKKLLLSDSGFYLCASQGGFNSPLHFGNGTRLTVT.

The genes are TRBV5-5 and TRBJ1-2; D is possibly TRBD1 (6 bases). Trimming removed 4 bases at V and 0 bases at J, with 16 bases between. The length of the CDR3 is 16 residues. Germline CDR1 reads SGHKS; CDR2 reads YYEKEE (reference sequence). The CDR3 spells CASSPGGPLSNYGYTF. CDR3 DNA sequence: TGTGCCAGCAGCCCGGGGGGGCCCCTATCTAACTATGGCTACACCTTC.

The V gene is TRBV4-3, the J gene TRBJ2-7; no definite D call. Germline CDR1 LGHNA, CDR2 YSLEER. CDR3 length equals 15 residues. With 0 bases removed from V and 2 bases from J, the gap between germline ends came to 11 bases. CDR3 sequence: CASSQEMEFAYEQYF. The CDR3 nucleotides are TGCGCCAGCAGCCAAGAGATGGAGTTCGCCTACGAGCAGTACTTC.

For this clone: Different DNA sequences within this sample yield the same CDR3. The V and J genes are TRBV7-2 and TRBJ1-1; D is perhaps TRBD1 (6 bases). This CDR3 is 12 amino acids long. The V gene lost 6 bases and the J gene lost 5 bases, with 10 bases spanning the gap. The germline gives CDR1 SGHTA, CDR2 FQGNSA. The CDR3 loop reads CASSPRGTEAFF. CDR3 sequence (DNA): TGTGCCAGCAGTCCAAGGGGGACTGAAGCTTTCTTT.

This chain links TRBV9 with TRBJ2-3; D remains unclear. Trimming stripped 5 bases from V and 2 bases from J, with 9 bases between. The CDR3 is 13 amino acids. Germline V CDR1 and CDR2: SGDLS, YYNGEE. CDR3 DNA: TGTGCCAGCAGGAACGCGCTCACAGATACGCAGTATTTT. The encoded protein is CASRNALTDTQYF. The full variable domain, rest sourced from reference TRBV9 and TRBJ2-3, is DSGVTQTPKHLITATGQRVTLRCSPRSGDLSVYWYQQSLDQGLQFLIQYYNGEERAKGNILERFSAQQFPDLHSELNLSSLELGDSALYFCASRNALTDTQYFGPGTRLTVL.

This clone occurred once. The chain employs TRBV13 and TRBJ1-5, with D uncertain. The V end was cut by 0 bases, the J end by 1 base, with 4 bases between. The CDR3 length is 14 residues. Germline CDR1 and CDR2: PRHDT and FYEKMQ (reference sequence). The CDR3 here is CASSLGQSNQPQHF. The CDR3 bases are TGTGCCAGCAGCTTAGGCCAGAGCAATCAGCCCCAGCATTTT.

The sample holds one count of this clone. The gene calls are TRBV19 and TRBJ1-1; 8 bases are a match to TRBD1. This CDR3 contains 14 residues. Germline V gene data show CDR1 as LNHDA and CDR2 as SQIVND (reference sequence). Unmatched junction bases numbered 3, after V lost 5 bases and J lost 1 base. The CDR3 loop reads CASSPDRANTEAFF. The DNA of the CDR3 is TGTGCCAGTAGTCCGGACAGGGCGAACACTGAAGCTTTCTTT.

Regarding this clone: The junction differs from germline at one of its ends, possibly a read error. V is TRBV24-1 and J is TRBJ2-2; 7 bases agree with TRBD1. This CDR3 region has 14 residues. The germline CDR1 and CDR2 sequences are KGHDR and SFDVKD. As DNA, the CDR3 is TGTGCCGCCAGACAGGGACAGAACACCGGGGAGCTGTTTTTT. This codes for CAARQGQNTGELFF.

The genes are TRBV3-1 (or the pseudogene TRBV3-2) and TRBJ1-2; 8 bases are shared with TRBD1. CDR3 length: 13 amino acids. V lost 3 bases, J lost 4 bases, and 1 base stayed unmatched. The germline V gene encodes CDR1 LGHDT and CDR2 YNNKEL (reference sequence). The CDR3 loop reads CASSQGQVYGYTF. The CDR3 DNA sequence: TGTGCCAGCAGCCAGGGACAGGTCTATGGCTACACCTTC.

The chain carries TRBV29-1 and TRBJ2-7, with 8 nucleotides matching TRBD2. The CDR3 has 13 residues. The germline V gene has CDR1 SQVTM and CDR2 ANQGSEA. Trimming at V came to 4 bases and at J to 0 bases, leaving 2 bases not matched to a gene. The CDR3 DNA is TGCAGCGTTGCCAGCGGGAGCTCCTACGAGCAGTACTTC. Translation gives CSVASGSSYEQYF.

The genes are TRBV27 and TRBJ2-3; 14 nucleotides match TRBD2. The CDR3 spans 14 residues. The V segment lost 9 bases and the J segment 6 bases; nucleotides outside the gene matches: 5. Germline V gene data show CDR1 as MNHEY and CDR2 as SMNVEV (reference sequence). CDR3 loop: CASSGLAGGDTQYF. DNA for the CDR3: TGTGCCAGTTCCGGACTAGCGGGAGGTGATACGCAGTATTTT.

The V and J genes are TRBV9 and TRBJ2-7, with 9 bases that match TRBD1. Germline values: CDR1 SGDLS, CDR2 YYNGEE. The CDR3 has 14 residues. J gave up 0 bases and V 3 bases, and 1 base lay outside the gene matches. The CDR3 coding sequence is TGTGCCAGCAGCGCGACAGGGGGCTCCTACGAGCAGTACTTC. It codes for CASSATGGSYEQYF.

V gene TRBV30 combines with J gene TRBJ1-1; D call uncertain. The V gene's germline CDR1 is GTSNPN and CDR2 SVGIG (reference sequence). V was shortened by 5 bases and J by 5 bases, with 9 bases between the two germline ends. CDR3 size: 11 residues. CDR3 nucleotides: TGTGCCTGGCGGACTGGAACTGAAGCTTTCTTT. This codes for CAWRTGTEAFF.

V and J are TRBV12-3 or TRBV12-4 and TRBJ1-2, with D perhaps matching TRBD1 (5 bases). The CDR3 length is 13 residues. V lost 6 bases to trimming and J lost 8 bases, with 16 bases between them. CDR3 nucleotide sequence: TGTGCCAGCAGCCAAGGTTTTGGGGCCGGCTACACCTTC. Translating it yields CASSQGFGAGYTF.

This chain joins TRBV7-9 and TRBJ2-7, with 9 bases that match TRBD1. The V and J ends lost 5 bases and 3 bases, in that order; junction bases with no gene match: 8. The CDR3 has 15 amino acids. The V gene's germline CDR1 is SEHNR and CDR2 FQNEAQ (reference sequence). CDR3 sequence (DNA): TGTGCCAGCAGCGCGGGACAGGGAGCGCACTACGAGCAGTACTTC. Translating it yields CASSAGQGAHYEQYF. Full variable domain (outside the CDR3, taken from reference TRBV7-9 and TRBJ2-7): DTGVSQNPRHKITKRGQNVTFRCDPISEHNRLYWYRQTLGQGPEFLTYFQNEAQLEKSRLLSDRFSAERPKGSFSTLEIQRTEQGDSAMYLCASSAGQGAHYEQYFGPGTRLTVT.

In the case of this clone: The DNA is omitted, as the CDR3 cannot be located on it reliably, and the CDR3 follows TCRdb's listing. The chain is built from TRBV12-3 or TRBV12-4 and TRBJ1-1. The CDR3 region is 11 residues in length, termini included. CDR3 region: CASSFGGGSFF.

This chain links TRBV2 with TRBJ1-2; possibly TRBD1 for D (5 bases). In germline, CDR1 is SNHLY, CDR2 FYNNEI. V lost 6 bases, J lost 2 bases, and 13 bases lay in between. The CDR3 contains 14 residues. The CDR3 nucleotides are TGTGCCAGCAGGGGCAGGGCGGACAACTATGGCTACACCTTC. It encodes CASRGRADNYGYTF.

The chain combines TRBV5-6 with TRBJ2-7; TRBD2 agrees at 13 bases. This CDR3 spans 15 amino acids. Unmatched junction bases numbered 7, after V lost 3 bases and J lost 7 bases. From germline, CDR1 is SGHDT and CDR2 YYEEEE. The CDR3 DNA is TGTGCCAGCAGCTCCGGGACTAGCGGGGCGGGGGAGCAGTACTTC. Translated, it gives CASSSGTSGAGEQYF.